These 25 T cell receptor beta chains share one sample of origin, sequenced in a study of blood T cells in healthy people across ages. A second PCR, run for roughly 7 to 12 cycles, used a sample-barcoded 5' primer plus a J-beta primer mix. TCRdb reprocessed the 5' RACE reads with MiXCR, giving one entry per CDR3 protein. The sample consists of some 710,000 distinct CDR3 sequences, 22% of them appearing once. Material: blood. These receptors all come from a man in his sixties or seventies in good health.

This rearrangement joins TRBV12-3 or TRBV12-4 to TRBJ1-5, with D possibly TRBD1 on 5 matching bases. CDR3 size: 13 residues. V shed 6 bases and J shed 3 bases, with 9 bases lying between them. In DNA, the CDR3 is TGTGCCAGCAGGGAGACAGCCAATCAGCCCCAGCATTTT. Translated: CASRETANQPQHF.

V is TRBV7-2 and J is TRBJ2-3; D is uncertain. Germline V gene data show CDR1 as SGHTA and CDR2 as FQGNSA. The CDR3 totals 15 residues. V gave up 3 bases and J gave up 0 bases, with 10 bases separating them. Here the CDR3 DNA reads TGTGCCAGCAGCTTTGAACGGAGAAGCACAGATACGCAGTATTTT. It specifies CASSFERRSTDTQYF.

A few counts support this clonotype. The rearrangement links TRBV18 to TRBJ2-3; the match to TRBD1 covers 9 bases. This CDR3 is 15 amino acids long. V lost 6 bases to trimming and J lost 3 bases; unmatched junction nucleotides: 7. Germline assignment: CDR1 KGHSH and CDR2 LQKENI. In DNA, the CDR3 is TGTGCCAGCTCCGAGGGACAGGGCGTAACAGATACGCAGTATTTT. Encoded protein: CASSEGQGVTDTQYF.

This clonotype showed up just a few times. In DNA form, the CDR3 reads TGTGCCAGCAGCCACGCTACTCCCGGAGGTGGCGGTGGGCATGAGCAGTTCTTC. Protein: CASSHATPGGGGGHEQFF. The chain carries TRBV3-1 and TRBJ2-1; TRBD2 might be the D (5 bases). The germline CDR1 and CDR2 sequences are LGHDT and YNNKEL (reference sequence). The CDR3 extends over 18 amino acids. V lost 3 bases to trimming and J lost 8 bases, with 26 bases between them.

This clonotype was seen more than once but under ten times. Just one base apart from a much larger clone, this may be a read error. CDR3 protein: CASRPTGYPYNEQFF. The CDR3 DNA sequence: TGTGCCAGCAGGCCGACAGGGTACCCCTACAATGAGCAGTTCTTC. The chain uses TRBV12-3 or TRBV12-4 and TRBJ2-1, with 7 bases identical to TRBD1. This CDR3 comprises 15 residues. With V trimmed by 6 bases and J by 2 bases, 7 bases remained unmatched.

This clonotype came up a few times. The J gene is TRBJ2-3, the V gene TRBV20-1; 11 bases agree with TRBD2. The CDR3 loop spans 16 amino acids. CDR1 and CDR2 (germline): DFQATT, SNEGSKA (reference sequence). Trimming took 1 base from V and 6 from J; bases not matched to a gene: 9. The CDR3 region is CSARVPIAGGHDTQYF. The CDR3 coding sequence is TGCAGTGCTAGAGTCCCTATAGCGGGGGGGCACGATACGCAGTATTTT.

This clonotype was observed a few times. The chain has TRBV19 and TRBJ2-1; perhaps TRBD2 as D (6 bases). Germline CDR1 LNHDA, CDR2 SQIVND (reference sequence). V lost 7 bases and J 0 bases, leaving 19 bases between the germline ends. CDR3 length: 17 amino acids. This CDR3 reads CASTSLRAGSSYNEQFF. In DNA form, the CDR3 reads TGTGCCAGTACCTCCCTGCGGGCCGGGAGCTCCTACAATGAGCAGTTCTTC.

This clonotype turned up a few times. The CDR3 DNA sequence: TGTGCCAGCAGGTTGGACGGTCCCGAGACCCAGTACTTC. This gives the protein CASRLDGPETQYF. This chain joins TRBV7-2 and TRBJ2-1; D not certain. TRBJ2-5 explains the end of the DNA better; the J call may be wrong. The CDR3 contains 13 residues. The germline V gene encodes CDR1 SGHTA and CDR2 FQGNSA.

For the CDR3, the DNA is TGTGCCACCAGTGATTTAAGACAGATCAATGAGCAGTTCTTC. Translation: CATSDLRQINEQFF. The V call is TRBV24-1, the J call TRBJ2-5, with D tentatively TRBD1 (5 bases). The assigned J gene may be wrong: the sequence end matches TRBJ2-1 better. The CDR3 sequence is 14 residues long. Germline values: CDR1 KGHDR, CDR2 SFDVKD.

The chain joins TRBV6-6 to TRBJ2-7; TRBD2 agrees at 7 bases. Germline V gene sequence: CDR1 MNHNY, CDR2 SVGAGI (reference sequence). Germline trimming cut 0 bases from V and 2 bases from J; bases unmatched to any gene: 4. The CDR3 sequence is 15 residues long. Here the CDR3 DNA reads TGTGCCAGCAGTTACTCTAGCGGGCTTACCTACGAGCAGTACGTC. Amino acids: CASSYSSGLTYEQYV.

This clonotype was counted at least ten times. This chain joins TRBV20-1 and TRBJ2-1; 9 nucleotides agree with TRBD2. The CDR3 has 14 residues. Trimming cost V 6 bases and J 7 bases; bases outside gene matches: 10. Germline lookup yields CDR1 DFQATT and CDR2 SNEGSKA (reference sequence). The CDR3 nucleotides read TGCAGTGCCAATTTAGCGGGAGCGGTGAATGAGCAGTTCTTC. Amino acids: CSANLAGAVNEQFF.

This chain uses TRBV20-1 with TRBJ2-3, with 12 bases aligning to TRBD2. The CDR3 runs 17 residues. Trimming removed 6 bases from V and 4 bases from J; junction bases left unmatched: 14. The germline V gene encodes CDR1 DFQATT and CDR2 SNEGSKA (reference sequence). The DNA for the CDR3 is TGCAGTGCAGAGAGGTCTAGCGGGAGGGCCGGGGCAGATACGCAGTATTTT. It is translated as CSAERSSGRAGADTQYF.

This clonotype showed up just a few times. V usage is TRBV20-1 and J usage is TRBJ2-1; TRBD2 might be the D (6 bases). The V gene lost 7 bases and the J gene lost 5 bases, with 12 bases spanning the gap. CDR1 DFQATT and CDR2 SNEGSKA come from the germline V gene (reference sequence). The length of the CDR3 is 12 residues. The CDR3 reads CSGGERNNEQFF. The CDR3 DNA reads TGCAGTGGGGGGGAACGAAACAATGAGCAGTTCTTC.

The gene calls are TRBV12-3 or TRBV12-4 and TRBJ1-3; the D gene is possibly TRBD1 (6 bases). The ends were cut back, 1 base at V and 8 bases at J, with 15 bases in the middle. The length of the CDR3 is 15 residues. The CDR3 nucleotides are TGTGCCAGCAGTTTAGGGGTCAGGGGCTTAGACACCATATATTTT. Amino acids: CASSLGVRGLDTIYF.

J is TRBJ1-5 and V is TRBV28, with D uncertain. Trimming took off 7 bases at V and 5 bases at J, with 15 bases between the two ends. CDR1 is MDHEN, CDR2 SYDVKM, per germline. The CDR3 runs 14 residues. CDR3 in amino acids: CASTTPGSYQPQHF. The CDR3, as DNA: TGTGCCAGCACCACGCCCGGGTCGTATCAGCCCCAGCATTTT.

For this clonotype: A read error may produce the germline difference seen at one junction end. The CDR3 DNA sequence: TGTGCCAGCAGTCCGGGACTAGCGGTGCCAGATACGCAGTATTTC. It specifies CASSPGLAVPDTQYF. The V gene is TRBV12-3 or TRBV12-4, the J gene TRBJ2-3; 11 nucleotides align to TRBD2. The CDR3 is 15 amino acids.

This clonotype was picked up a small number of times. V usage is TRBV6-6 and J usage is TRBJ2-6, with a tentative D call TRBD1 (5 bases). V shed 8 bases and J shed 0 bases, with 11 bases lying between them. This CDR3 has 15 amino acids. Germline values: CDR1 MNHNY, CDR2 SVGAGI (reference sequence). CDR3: CASRQLSSGANVLTF. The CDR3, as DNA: TGTGCCAGCCGACAGCTAAGCTCTGGGGCCAACGTCCTGACTTTC.

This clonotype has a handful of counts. The DNA of the CDR3 is TGTGCCAGCTCTACCGTGAGGGGGAGGGAGACCCAGTACTTC. This sequence encodes CASSTVRGRETQYF. J is TRBJ2-5 and V is TRBV25-1; D may be TRBD1 or TRBD2 (6 bases each). Germline V CDR1 and CDR2: MGHDK, SYGVNS. With 8 bases removed from V and 5 bases from J, the gap between germline ends came to 18 bases. This CDR3 spans 14 amino acids. The variable domain in full, completed from reference TRBV25-1 and TRBJ2-5, reads EADIYQTPRYLVIGTGKKITLECSQTMGHDKMYWYQQDPGMELHLIHYSYGVNSTEKGDLSSESTVSRIRTEHFPLTLESARPSHTSQYLCASSTVRGRETQYFGPGTRLLVL.

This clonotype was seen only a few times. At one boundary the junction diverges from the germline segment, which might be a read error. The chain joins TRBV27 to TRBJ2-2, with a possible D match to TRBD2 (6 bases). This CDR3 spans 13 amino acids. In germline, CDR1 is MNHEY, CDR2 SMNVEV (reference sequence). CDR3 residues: CASLGRNTGEPFF. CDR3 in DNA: TGTGCCAGCCTGGGGAGGAACACCGGGGAGCCGTTTTTT.

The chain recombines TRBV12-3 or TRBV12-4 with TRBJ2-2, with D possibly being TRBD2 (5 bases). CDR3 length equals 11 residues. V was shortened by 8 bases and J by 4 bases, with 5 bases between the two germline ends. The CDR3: CASGGTGELFF. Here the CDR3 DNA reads TGTGCCAGCGGAGGCACCGGGGAGCTGTTTTTT.

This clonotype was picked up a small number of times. This chain's CDR3 is CSVDYVGTDTQYF. The CDR3 DNA reads TGCAGCGTGGACTACGTGGGCACAGATACGCAGTATTTT. This chain connects TRBV29-1 to TRBJ2-3, with D perhaps matching TRBD2 (6 bases). The CDR3 consists of 13 residues. V lost 6 bases and J lost 1, with 11 bases in between. Germline V lookup: CDR1 SQVTM, CDR2 ANQGSEA.

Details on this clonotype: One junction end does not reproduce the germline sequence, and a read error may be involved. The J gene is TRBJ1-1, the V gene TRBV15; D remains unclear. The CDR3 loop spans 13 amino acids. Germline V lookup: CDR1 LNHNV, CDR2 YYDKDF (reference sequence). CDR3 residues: CATNRGLNTEAFF. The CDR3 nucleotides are TGTGCCACCAACAGAGGGCTGAACACTGAAGCTTTCTTT.

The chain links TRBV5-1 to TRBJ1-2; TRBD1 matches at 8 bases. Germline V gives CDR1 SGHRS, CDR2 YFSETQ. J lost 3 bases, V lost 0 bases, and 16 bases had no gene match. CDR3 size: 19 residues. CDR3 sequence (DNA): TGCGCCAGCAGCTTGGGACGAGTAGATGCAGGGGGCCTCGACTATGGCTACACCTTC. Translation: CASSLGRVDAGGLDYGYTF.

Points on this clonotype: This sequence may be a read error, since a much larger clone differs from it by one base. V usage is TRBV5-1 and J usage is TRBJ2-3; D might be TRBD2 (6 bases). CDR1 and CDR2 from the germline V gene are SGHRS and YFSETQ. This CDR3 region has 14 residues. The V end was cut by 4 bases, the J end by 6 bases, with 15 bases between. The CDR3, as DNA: TGCGCCAGCAGCAAGAGACTAGACGTGGATACGCAGTATTTT. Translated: CASSKRLDVDTQYF.

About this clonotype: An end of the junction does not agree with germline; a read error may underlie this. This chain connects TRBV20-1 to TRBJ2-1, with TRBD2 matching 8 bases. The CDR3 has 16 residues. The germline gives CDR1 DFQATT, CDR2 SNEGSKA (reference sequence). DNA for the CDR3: TGCAGTGTTAGATACGGGGGGGCTCAAGGGTACAATGAGCAGTTCTTC. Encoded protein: CSVRYGGAQGYNEQFF.